A selection of T cell receptor beta chains follows, all from one sample in a study of long-term antiretroviral therapy in people with HIV. TCRdb's table, derived via immunoSEQ multiplex PCR, lists solely in-frame clones and lacks some. The sample includes approximately 21,000 clones, 81% of them seen just once. Sequenced material: unsorted PBMCs, taken 1.5 years after starting antiretroviral therapy. These receptors were obtained from a man under 40 with HIV. Both conserved end residues are part of each CDR3. A D gene is named only where the DNA matches it firmly. Clone size is shown for a subset of rows, as once, few, many or a class of expanded clone.

-,TRBV7-9,TRBJ2-5,-,TGTGCCAGCAGCCCCGGGTCCAGCCAAGAGACCCAGTACTTC,CASSPGSSQETQYF
-,TRBV29-1,TRBJ1-4,-,TGCAGCGTTTTAGGGGTTAATGAAAAACTGTTTTTT,CSVLGVNEKLFF
-,TRBV5-1,TRBJ2-3,-,TGCGCCAGCAGTTTCGCTGGGGCAGCAGATACGCAGTATTTT,CASSFAGAADTQYF
-,TRBV19,TRBJ2-7,TRBD2,TGTGCCAGTAGTATAGAAAGCGGGGAGGTCTACGAGCAGTACTTC,CASSIESGEVYEQYF
-,TRBV28,TRBJ2-7,TRBD2,TGTGCCAGCAGTGACCGGCGGGGGGGCTACGAGCAGTACTTC,CASSDRRGGYEQYF
-,TRBV7-9,TRBJ1-4,-,TGTGCCAGCAGCTTAGGGTCTGGGGACGTAGGTGAAAAACTGTTTTTT,CASSLGSGDVGEKLFF
-,TRBV18,TRBJ1-2,-,TGTGCCAGCTCACCAACAGCGCCTTATGGCTACACCTTC,CASSPTAPYGYTF
-,TRBV25-1,TRBJ2-7,-,TGTGCCAGCAGTGAAACTTTAGGGGTCGGTACGGAGCAGTACTTC,CASSETLGVGTEQYF
few,TRBV5-5,TRBJ1-3,-,TGTGCCAGCAGCTTGGACCCTCGGGGAACTGGAAACACCATATATTTT,CASSLDPRGTGNTIYF
-,TRBV10-1,TRBJ1-4,-,TGCGCCAGCTCAGGAGGGGTGTACCCCGAAAAACTGTTTTTT,CASSGGVYPEKLFF
-,TRBV7-9,TRBJ2-1,TRBD2,TGTGCCAGCACCCCCATAGCGGGGGCCTCCTACAATGAGCAGTTCTTC,CASTPIAGASYNEQFF
-,TRBV7-3,TRBJ1-1,-,TGTGCCAGCAGCCCCCAGGGGCCTGGGGGCACTGAAGCTTTCTTT,CASSPQGPGGTEAFF
-,TRBV9,TRBJ2-2,-,TGTGCCAGCAGCTTGACATTAGGAACGAACACCGGGGAGCTGTTTTTT,CASSLTLGTNTGELFF
-,TRBV28,TRBJ1-2,-,TGTGCCAGCAGTGCACTCACATCAGGTTTAGCTAACTATGGCTACACCTTC,CASSALTSGLANYGYTF
-,TRBV10-1,TRBJ2-3,-,TGCGCCAGCAGTGGAGGAAGGCCTGGAGATACGCAGTATTTT,CASSGGRPGDTQYF
-,TRBV5-4,TRBJ1-3,-,TGTGCCAGCACCCAACTGGGGGTCTCTGGAAACACCATATATTTT,CASTQLGVSGNTIYF
-,TRBV7-9,TRBJ2-1,-,TGTGCCAGCAGTTACCCCAGCGAGCAGTTCTTC,CASSYPSEQFF
-,TRBV5-1,TRBJ1-2,TRBD1,TGCGCCAGCAGCTCCGGACAGGGGGCAAACTATGGCTACACCTTC,CASSSGQGANYGYTF
-,TRBV29-1,TRBJ2-4,-,TGCAGCGTTGAAGTAGACATAGCCAAAAACATTCAGTACTTC,CSVEVDIAKNIQYF
-,TRBV5-1,TRBJ2-5,TRBD2,TGCGCCAGCAGCTCGGGCGCACTAGCGGGGTTACAAGAGACCCAGTACTTC,CASSSGALAGLQETQYF
-,TRBV5-6,TRBJ2-3,TRBD2,TGTGCCAGCAGCTTCACTAGCGGGGGCACAGATACGCAGTATTTT,CASSFTSGGTDTQYF
once,TRBV5-4,TRBJ1-3,-,TGTGCCAGCAGCGTGACGGGGAATAGAAACACCATATATTTT,CASSVTGNRNTIYF
-,TRBV28,TRBJ2-1,-,TGTGCCAGCAGTTTCTTTTACTCTGGGAGAGGGTCCTACAATGAGCAGTTCTTC,CASSFFYSGRGSYNEQFF
-,TRBV6-5,TRBJ2-2,TRBD2,TGTGCCAGCAGGCGACGACTAGCGGGGGCCGGGGAGCTGTTTTTT,CASRRRLAGAGELFF
-,TRBV4-3,TRBJ2-1,TRBD2,TGCGCCAGCAGCCAAGATCCCCCGCGGGAGTGGAATGAGCAGTTCTTC,CASSQDPPREWNEQFF
-,TRBV5-8,TRBJ2-5,-,TGTGCCAGCAGCCTAGGGGGGGAGATGCAGACCCAGTACTTC,CASSLGGEMQTQYF
-,TRBV29-1,TRBJ2-3,TRBD2,TGCAGCGTTGCCCGGGGGACTAGCGGGGGGGCCTCAGATACGCAGTATTTT,CSVARGTSGGASDTQYF
-,TRBV7-2,TRBJ1-1,TRBD1,TGTGCCAGCAGCCGGAGACAGGGGCGCATTGGCACTGAAGCTTTCTTT,CASSRRQGRIGTEAFF
-,TRBV7-2,TRBJ1-4,TRBD1,TGTGCCAGCAGCTTAGGCGGACAGGGAACTAATGAAAAACTGTTTTTT,CASSLGGQGTNEKLFF
few,TRBV5-1,TRBJ1-5,-,TGCGCCAGCAGCAGTGGGGGCAATCAGCCCCAGCATTTT,CASSSGGNQPQHF
-,TRBV5-1,TRBJ1-2,-,TGCGCCAGCAGCTTGGGAGGGGGGGAGTATGGCTACACCTTC,CASSLGGGEYGYTF
-,TRBV19,TRBJ2-1,TRBD1,TGTGCCAGTAGTATAGATCAGGGGGAGCACAGAGAGCAGTTCTTC,CASSIDQGEHREQFF
-,TRBV27,TRBJ1-4,-,TGTGCCAGCGCCCCCGCGGGGAGTTTAGGAGCAACTAATGAAAAACTGTTTTTT,CASAPAGSLGATNEKLFF
-,TRBV4-1,TRBJ2-3,TRBD2,TGCGCCAGCAGCCCCGGGACTAGCGGGAGGGATACGCAGTATTTT,CASSPGTSGRDTQYF
-,TRBV2,TRBJ2-7,TRBD1,TGTGCCAGCAGTGGGAAGGACAGGGGGATCGACGAGCAGTACTTC,CASSGKDRGIDEQYF
-,TRBV29-1,TRBJ1-2,TRBD1,TGCAGCGTTCAGGGGGCGGCTAACTATGGCTACACCTTC,CSVQGAANYGYTF
-,TRBV18,TRBJ2-3,-,TGTGCCAGCTCACCACTAAGGGCTAGCACAGATACGCAGTATTTT,CASSPLRASTDTQYF
-,TRBV5-1,TRBJ2-2,-,TGCGCCAGCAGCTTGGACAGGGTAAACACCGGGGAGCTGTTTTTT,CASSLDRVNTGELFF
once,TRBV25-1,TRBJ2-1,TRBD2,TGTGCCAGCAGTGAATATCGGGGGGTCGGAGAGAATGAGCAGTTCTTC,CASSEYRGVGENEQFF
-,TRBV4-2,TRBJ1-1,TRBD1,TGTGCCAGCAGCGGTGACAGGGGGCGTACTGAAGCTTTCTTT,CASSGDRGRTEAFF
medium-sized,TRBV2,TRBJ2-7,-,TGTGCCTCAGAAAGAAGGGGTCCACAAACCTACGAGCAGTACTTC,CASERRGPQTYEQYF
-,TRBV2,TRBJ2-2,TRBD2,TGTGCCAGCACATGGGGACTAGCGGAGTCCGGGGAGCTGTTTTTT,CASTWGLAESGELFF
-,TRBV6-6,TRBJ1-5,-,TGTGCCAGCAGCCTTCAGCCTGGACAGCCCCAGCATTTT,CASSLQPGQPQHF
-,TRBV18,TRBJ1-6,-,TGTGCCAGCTCACCACTGTCGGCAGACTATAATTCACCCCTCCACTTT,CASSPLSADYNSPLHF
-,TRBV5-6,TRBJ2-2,-,TGTGCCAGCAGCTTGGCCCCGGGAGGAGGGACAAGCGGGGAGCTGTTTTTT,CASSLAPGGGTSGELFF
once,TRBV7-2,TRBJ2-7,-,TGTGCCAGCAGCTTACCGGTCCAGTCCTCCTACGAGCAGTACTTC,CASSLPVQSSYEQYF
-,TRBV7-9,TRBJ2-7,TRBD1,TGTGCCAGCAGCCCAGGTTTTACAGGGGGCTTGGACTACGAGCAGTACTTC,CASSPGFTGGLDYEQYF
-,TRBV7-2,TRBJ1-3,TRBD1,TGTGCCAGCACCCGACAGGGCATGCCTGGAAACACCATATATTTT,CASTRQGMPGNTIYF